This paragraph reports one T cell receptor (beta chain). From germline, CDR1 is SEHNR and CDR2 FQNEAQ (reference sequence). The CDR3 contains 15 residues. The V segment lost 2 bases and the J segment 4 bases; nucleotides outside the gene matches: 3. This sample stems from a study of blood T cell repertoires in COVID-19. Across the study: Italy, Spain and the United States were the sources of the convalescent and acute COVID-19 samples. The analysed material was cDNA or gDNA that came from T cells, B-cell-depleted T cells, or PBMCs.

Original analysis: Reference gene primer amplification gave estimated nucleated cell counts. Assay: immunoSEQ multiplex PCR; the TCRdb copy retains only in-frame clones and omits some. For V, J and clone size, that table is used; D and trimming come from the DNA. The sample includes some 67,000 clones, around 85% of them seen just once. The rearrangement uses TRBV7-9 and TRBJ1-4; 8 bases map to TRBD1. This TCR derives from a woman older than 75 with acute or convalescent COVID-19. The sequenced sample consisted of peripheral blood. This chain's CDR3 is CASSLPGQGNEKLFF. CDR3 coding DNA: TGTGCCAGCAGCTTACCTGGACAGGGTAATGAAAAACTGTTTTTT.